This T cell receptor (beta chain) was recovered during a study of T cells in Graves' hyperthyroidism and ophthalmopathy. Study background: At the time of initial diagnosis and before any treatment, peripheral blood was collected.

General study findings and limits: The model anticipated ophthalmopathy a median about six months pre-onset.

On this clonotype: Its antigen is still unknown.

TCR beta CDR3 region amplification was performed from RNA transcripts. Carried out on the TCR CDR3, a first-round RT-PCR used the HTBI primer set. TCRdb independently ran MiXCR on the multiplex PCR reads; one entry per CDR3 protein. Among 490,000 or so distinct CDR3 sequences listed, about 22% were seen once. The CDR3 has 16 residues. Germline values: CDR1 MNHEY, CDR2 SMNVEV (reference sequence). The V and J ends lost 3 bases and 1 base, in that order; junction bases with no gene match: 6. Using around 10 ml of fresh peripheral blood, PBMCs were prepared. The chain uses TRBV27 and TRBJ2-3; 8 bases map to TRBD1. Sequenced sample: blood. The clonotype comes from a woman aged 70-85 years with Graves' ophthalmopathy. The CDR3 sequence: CASSFLQGGGTDTQYF. CDR3 DNA: TGTGCCAGCAGTTTCCTACAGGGGGGAGGCACAGATACGCAGTATTTT.